This T cell receptor (beta chain) was sequenced for a study of T-cell reconstitution after alpha-beta-depleted transplantation in children. Study results and limitations: It was surviving recipient T cells and thymic progenitors that gave some patients high TCRbeta diversity at day 60. T-cell counts and diversity at one year following transplant were attributed mainly to newly produced T cells. Expanded clones from the graft, numbering several hundred, reportedly supplied alpha-beta T cells about two months after transplant.

Trimming removed 4 bases from V and 0 bases from J, with 16 bases in between. The CDR3 is made up of 16 amino acids. Germline V gives CDR1 DFQATT, CDR2 SNEGSKA (reference sequence). Unique molecular identifiers were incorporated when the TCRbeta library was constructed. TCRdb recomputed calls from the PCR reads with MiXCR, one row per CDR3 protein. The sample records just under 350,000 distinct CDR3 sequences, under 20% being singletons. This clonotype was seen ten or more times. The antigen remains unidentified. This TCR was recovered from a male patient aged 2 to 9 who had a stem cell transplant for acute lymphoblastic leukemia, so the T cells may come from the graft donor. The V call is TRBV20-1, the J call TRBJ1-5, with a tentative D call TRBD1 (6 bases). The sample here was PBMCs, mostly from graft donor cells, taken 360 days after TCRalphabeta/CD19-depleted stem cell transplant. The CDR3 coding sequence is TGCAGTGCTATCCCCGGACAGCCCTATAGCAATCAGCCCCAGCATTTT. This codes for CSAIPGQPYSNQPQHF.